This TCR beta chain was captured by sequencing in a study of blood T cell repertoires in COVID-19. Across the study: Whether acute or convalescent, the COVID-19 samples came from the United States, Italy and Spain. Nucleic acid was either cDNA or gDNA, and it came from T cells, B-cell-depleted T cells, or PBMCs.

Source study methods: Cell counts per sample came from amplifying reference gene primers. Sequenced by immunoSEQ multiplex PCR; TCRdb stores in-frame clones only, minus some. The V and J calls and clone size come from that table; D and trimming were worked out from the DNA. In the table there are about 250,000 clones, roughly 82% of which are singletons. Per the germline V gene, CDR1 is SGHDT and CDR2 is YYEEEE. The CDR3 runs 14 residues. Trimming removed 4 bases at V and 2 bases at J, with 12 bases between. Material for sequencing was peripheral blood. The source is a woman aged 80 or over with active or convalescent COVID-19. The chain joins TRBV5-6 to TRBJ1-2; D gene unclear. CDR3 in DNA: TGTGCCAGCAGCCCCTGGGGAGGGAACTATGGCTACACCTTC. Residues: CASSPWGGNYGYTF. The full variable domain, rest sourced from reference TRBV5-6 and TRBJ1-2, is DAGVTQSPTHLIKTRGQQVTLRCSPKSGHDTVSWYQQALGQGPQFIFQYYEEEERQRGNFPDRFSGHQFPNYSSELNVNALLLGDSALYLCASSPWGGNYGYTFGSGTRLTVV.